This is a list of T cell receptor beta chains from one sample in a study of cytomegalovirus exposure and HLA in healthy donors. Sequencing was performed with immunoSEQ multiplex PCR; in TCRdb, only in-frame clones are kept and a portion is missing. The table has 300,000 to 400,000 clones, about nine tenths seen once. Sequencing was carried out using PBMCs. These receptors originate from a woman under 30 in good health and CMV-seronegative. The CDR3 runs from the conserved cysteine through the conserved F or W. The D gene is left open where the match is weak. The listing skips clone size in some rows; elsewhere it reads once, few, many or a size class.

j_call clone_size d_call v_call cdr3_length cdr3_nt cdr3_aa
TRBJ2-2 . . TRBV27 16 TGTGCCAGCAGGGCTCTTTCCGGGAGTAGCACCGGGGAGCTGTTTTTT CASRALSGSSTGELFF
TRBJ1-1 once . TRBV7-2 13 TGTGCCAGCAGCTTTTCTACGAACACTGAAGCTTTCTTT CASSFSTNTEAFF
TRBJ1-1 . . TRBV6-1 13 TGTGCCACCTCTACGGGAAGGAACACTGAAGCTTTCTTT CATSTGRNTEAFF
TRBJ1-5 . . TRBV2 14 TGTGCCAGCAGTGTCGCGGGTAGCAATCAGCCCCAGCATTTT CASSVAGSNQPQHF
TRBJ2-5 . TRBD2 TRBV2 15 TGTGCCAGCGGCATGGGACTAGCGGGGGTGGGGACCCAGTACTTC CASGMGLAGVGTQYF
TRBJ2-3 . . TRBV5-1 17 TGCGCCAGCAGCCAAGCCGCGGGACTTCTTAGCACAGATACGCAGTATTTT CASSQAAGLLSTDTQYF
TRBJ2-7 . TRBD2 TRBV18 17 TGTGCCAGCTCACCGGGTCGCGCAGCGGGGGCTTTCTACGAGCAGTACTTC CASSPGRAAGAFYEQYF
TRBJ2-7 . TRBD1 TRBV10-2 15 TGCGCCAGCAGTTTCGCCGGGACAGGTACCAACGAGCAGTACTTC CASSFAGTGTNEQYF
TRBJ2-1 . TRBD2 TRBV2 18 TGTGCCAGCATGGGGAGGCTAGCGGGATTAAGCTCCTACAATGAGCAGTTCTTC CASMGRLAGLSSYNEQFF
TRBJ2-6 once TRBD1 TRBV6-5 14 TGTGCCAGCAGTTACTCCCGGGACAGGGTGCCCATTACTTTC CASSYSRDRVPITF
TRBJ1-2 . TRBD1 TRBV27 15 TGTGCCAGCAGCCTCCGGGACAGGAGCCTCTATGGCTACACCTTC CASSLRDRSLYGYTF
TRBJ1-3 . TRBD1 TRBV28 15 TGTGCCAGCAGTCCTTCGACAGGGACTGGAAACACCATATATTTT CASSPSTGTGNTIYF
TRBJ1-5 few . TRBV28 17 TGTGCCAGCAGTTTATGGGCCTCGGGGGGAGGCAATCAGCCCCAGCATTTT CASSLWASGGGNQPQHF
TRBJ2-1 . . TRBV28 12 TGTGCCAGCAGTTTCCTGAGCAATGAGCAGTTCTTC CASSFLSNEQFF
TRBJ1-2 . . TRBV5-4 15 TGTGCCAGCAGCTTAGAATCACTAACCCTCTATGGCTACACCTTC CASSLESLTLYGYTF
TRBJ2-3 . . TRBV9 15 TGTGCCAGCAGCGTAGCTCAGGTAGATACAGATACGCAGTATTTT CASSVAQVDTDTQYF
TRBJ2-7 . TRBD1 TRBV6-1 14 TGTGCCAGCGGGGACCCAACAGGGGGTAGGGAGCAGTACTTC CASGDPTGGREQYF
TRBJ1-1 . . TRBV7-6 13 TGTGCCAGCAGCTCTCAAGCAAACACTGAAGCTTTCTTT CASSSQANTEAFF
TRBJ2-2 . . TRBV4-2 18 TGTGCCAGCAGCCCGGGAAGGGATGCTAGCGCGAACACCGGGGAGCTGTTTTTT CASSPGRDASANTGELFF
TRBJ2-7 . . TRBV30 12 TGTGCCTGGGGGACTGGTTCCTACGAGCAGTACTTC CAWGTGSYEQYF
TRBJ2-2 . . TRBV6-1 19 TGTGCCAGCAGTGAACCCTACTCCCGCTGGACTACACTCACCGGGGAGCTGTTTTTT CASSEPYSRWTTLTGELFF
TRBJ1-3 . . TRBV5-1 16 TGCGCCAGCAGCTTGGGAACAGGAACCTCTGGAAACACCATATATTTT CASSLGTGTSGNTIYF
TRBJ1-2 . TRBD1 TRBV30 16 TGTGCCTGGAGTGGGTTCCGGGACAGGGGAAACTATGGCTACACCTTC CAWSGFRDRGNYGYTF
TRBJ2-1 few . TRBV6-4 14 TGTGCCAGCAGTGTGAGCCTAGAGGGCAATGAGCAGTTCTTC CASSVSLEGNEQFF
TRBJ2-2 . TRBD1 TRBV2 14 TGTGCCAGGTCAGGGGGCCCTTCCGCCGGGGAGCTGTTTTTT CARSGGPSAGELFF
TRBJ2-3 once TRBD2 TRBV7-2 19 TGTGCCAGCAGCTTAGCTTACACCGGACTAGCGGGAGTACGAGATACGCAGTATTTT CASSLAYTGLAGVRDTQYF
TRBJ2-7 . . TRBV6-5 15 TGTGCCAGCAGTCCCCGGACAGTTCGGCGGTCCGAGCAGTACTTC CASSPRTVRRSEQYF
TRBJ1-1 . . TRBV20-1 9 TGCAGTGCCCCTCCTCATGGCTTCTTT CSAPPHGFF
TRBJ2-7 . TRBD1 TRBV28 14 TGTGCCAGCAGTCCCGGGACAGGGGGCTACGAGCAGTACTTC CASSPGTGGYEQYF
TRBJ2-7 few TRBD1 TRBV2 14 TGTGCCAGCAGGACCGACAGGGGCTCCAACGAGCAGTACTTC CASRTDRGSNEQYF
TRBJ2-7 . TRBD1 TRBV2 14 TGTGCCAGCAGCGCGGGACAGGCGGGAACCGAGCAGTACTTC CASSAGQAGTEQYF
TRBJ2-7 . TRBD1 TRBV28 12 TGTGCCAGCAGTGGGGACAGGGACGAGCAGTACTTC CASSGDRDEQYF
TRBJ2-3 once TRBD2 TRBV2 18 TGTGCCAGCACTGTGACTAGCGGGAGAGTTTGGTCAACAGATACGCAGTATTTT CASTVTSGRVWSTDTQYF
TRBJ2-7 . TRBD2 TRBV11-2 16 TGTGCCAGCAGCTCCGACCCTAGCGGGAGCTCCTACGAGCAGTACTTC CASSSDPSGSSYEQYF
TRBJ2-3 once TRBD1 TRBV29-1 14 TGCAGCGTTGATGGGGACAGGGGTACAGATACGCAGTATTTT CSVDGDRGTDTQYF
TRBJ1-5 . . TRBV29-1 14 TGCAGCGTTGTGGCAGGGAATAGCAATCAGCCCCAGCATTTT CSVVAGNSNQPQHF
TRBJ2-1 . TRBD2 TRBV7-6 17 TGTGCCAGCAGCTTGCTAGCGGGAGATTTTGGGTACAATGAGCAGTTCTTC CASSLLAGDFGYNEQFF
TRBJ2-7 . TRBD1 TRBV27 13 TGTGCCAGCAGCGTGGACAGGGGAAACGAGCAGTACTTC CASSVDRGNEQYF
TRBJ2-7 . . TRBV30 14 TGTGCCTGGACCGTAGGGGGGGCGTACTACGAGCAGTACTTC CAWTVGGAYYEQYF
TRBJ1-1 . TRBD1 TRBV4-1 14 TGCGCCAGCAGCCAGGACAGGGTTAACCCTGAAGCTTTCTTT CASSQDRVNPEAFF
TRBJ2-5 . TRBD2 TRBV2 15 TGTGCCAGCAGTTGGGGGGGTGTCCCTTGGGAGACCCAGTACTTC CASSWGGVPWETQYF
TRBJ2-1 . TRBD2 TRBV6-6 16 TGTGCCAGCTTAGCTAGCGGGATGAGCTCCTACAATGAGCAGTTCTTC CASLASGMSSYNEQFF
TRBJ1-6 . TRBD1 TRBV7-9 15 TGTGCCAGCGGGACGAGGGGACAGGGGGGATCACCCCTCCACTTT CASGTRGQGGSPLHF
TRBJ2-7 . TRBD2 TRBV5-1 18 TGCGCCAGCAGCCGCGGGAGCGGGAGGGCCGGGAGCTCCTACGAGCAGTACTTC CASSRGSGRAGSSYEQYF
TRBJ2-5 . . TRBV7-2 14 TGTGCCAGCAGCTGGGGGACTTTCCGAGAGACCCAGTACTTC CASSWGTFRETQYF